One T cell receptor (beta chain) is described in this entry. At one of its ends the junction is not consistent with the germline gene, which may arise from a read error. This sample was included in a study of blood T cell repertoires in COVID-19. The table came from immunoSEQ multiplex PCR; TCRdb's copy has only in-frame clones and leaves some out. The data contain 60,000 or so clones, approximately 85% of them singletons. The CDR3 runs to 13 residues. Germline V gene data show CDR1 as KGHDR and CDR2 as SFDVKD. The sample consisted of peripheral blood. This TCR was recovered from a human donor in a cohort sampled during active COVID-19. The chain combines TRBV24-1 with TRBJ2-3; 9 bases align to TRBD1. Written as DNA, the CDR3 is TGTGCCACCAGTACAGGGGGCACGGATACGCAGTATTTT. It codes for CATSTGGTDTQYF.